These T cell receptor beta chains were read from a single sample in a study of CD8+ T cells in alopecia areata. TCRdb's copy holds only in-frame clones and misses some; the assay was immunoSEQ multiplex PCR. The repertoire includes over 150,000 clones, about 62% of them detected once, and 5.5% to 6% sits in the top ten. The material was CD4+ T cells sorted from blood, obtained at week 24, from a patient treated with tofacitinib. The receptors come from a human donor with alopecia areata. Each CDR3 is given with its conserved first and last residue. Fields, in order: J gene, D gene, V gene, clone size, CDR3 DNA, CDR3 protein. D genes are given only for firm matches. Clone size is not always given. Where it is, it says once, few, many or a class for expanded clones.

j_gene: TRBJ1-2; d_gene: .; v_gene: TRBV19; abundance: once; CDR3nt: TGTGCCAGTAGTATTCGGACAGTCGTCAACTATGGCTACACCTTC; CDR3aa: CASSIRTVVNYGYTF
j_gene: TRBJ2-1; d_gene: TRBD2; v_gene: TRBV11-2; abundance: .; CDR3nt: TGTGCCAGCAGCTTGAGCGGGGGGGATGAGCAGTTCTTC; CDR3aa: CASSLSGGDEQFF
j_gene: TRBJ1-3; d_gene: TRBD1; v_gene: TRBV9; abundance: .; CDR3nt: TGTGCCAGCCGTCCAGGGGGGCTCTACTCTGGAAACACCATATATTTT; CDR3aa: CASRPGGLYSGNTIYF
j_gene: TRBJ1-2; d_gene: TRBD1; v_gene: TRBV13; abundance: .; CDR3nt: TGTGCCAGCAGCTTACAGGGGGCCATCTATGGCTACACCTTC; CDR3aa: CASSLQGAIYGYTF
j_gene: TRBJ1-1; d_gene: .; v_gene: TRBV6-5; abundance: few; CDR3nt: TGTGCCAGCAGCACGGGACGGATGAACACTGAAGCTTTCTTT; CDR3aa: CASSTGRMNTEAFF
j_gene: TRBJ2-1; d_gene: .; v_gene: TRBV30; abundance: few; CDR3nt: TGTGCCTGGAAGAAGGCAGGGGCCCGAGAAGGCGGGAATGAGCAGTTCTTC; CDR3aa: CAWKKAGAREGGNEQFF
j_gene: TRBJ2-5; d_gene: TRBD2; v_gene: TRBV28; abundance: few; CDR3nt: TGTGCCAGCAGTACTCCCGGGACTAGCGGGAGGGCCGTGGGAGAGACCCAGTACTTC; CDR3aa: CASSTPGTSGRAVGETQYF
j_gene: TRBJ2-1; d_gene: TRBD2; v_gene: TRBV15; abundance: .; CDR3nt: TGTGCCACCAGCAGACACGGACTAGCGGGAGGGGATGAGCAGTTCTTC; CDR3aa: CATSRHGLAGGDEQFF
j_gene: TRBJ1-1; d_gene: .; v_gene: TRBV7-2; abundance: once; CDR3nt: TGTGCCAGCAGCACCGTCACAGGGTACACTGAAGCTTTCTTT; CDR3aa: CASSTVTGYTEAFF
j_gene: TRBJ2-7; d_gene: .; v_gene: TRBV4-3; abundance: few; CDR3nt: TGCGCCAGCAGCCAAGATGATAGAAGCAGCACCGAGCAGTACTTC; CDR3aa: CASSQDDRSSTEQYF
j_gene: TRBJ1-2; d_gene: .; v_gene: TRBV5-4; abundance: few; CDR3nt: TGTGCCAGCAGCCCCGGGACAACGAACTATGGCTACACCTTC; CDR3aa: CASSPGTTNYGYTF
j_gene: TRBJ2-7; d_gene: TRBD2; v_gene: TRBV2; abundance: .; CDR3nt: TGTGCCAGCAGTGAAACGGGCGGGGGAGTGCCCTACGAGCAGTACTTC; CDR3aa: CASSETGGGVPYEQYF
j_gene: TRBJ2-7; d_gene: .; v_gene: TRBV4-1; abundance: .; CDR3nt: TGCGCCAGCAGCCAAGAGACACTATACGAGCAGTACTTC; CDR3aa: CASSQETLYEQYF
j_gene: TRBJ1-1; d_gene: .; v_gene: TRBV7-9; abundance: .; CDR3nt: TGTGCCAGCAGCTTCCCCCCCGACGGGGTGAGCACTGAAGCTTTCTTT; CDR3aa: CASSFPPDGVSTEAFF
j_gene: TRBJ1-1; d_gene: .; v_gene: TRBV30; abundance: .; CDR3nt: TGTGCCTGGAGTCTATCGAACACTGAAGCTTTCTTT; CDR3aa: CAWSLSNTEAFF
j_gene: TRBJ2-3; d_gene: .; v_gene: TRBV30; abundance: .; CDR3nt: TGTGCCTGGAGCTACAGGGTTAGCACAGATACGCAGTATTTT; CDR3aa: CAWSYRVSTDTQYF
j_gene: TRBJ1-2; d_gene: .; v_gene: TRBV25-1; abundance: few; CDR3nt: TGTGCCAGCAGTGAATCGGGGGGAGGCTACACCTTC; CDR3aa: CASSESGGGYTF
j_gene: TRBJ2-5; d_gene: TRBD2; v_gene: TRBV5-1; abundance: .; CDR3nt: TGCGCCAGCAGAGGACTAGCGGTGTACCAAGAGACCCAGTACTTC; CDR3aa: CASRGLAVYQETQYF
j_gene: TRBJ2-5; d_gene: TRBD2; v_gene: TRBV2; abundance: .; CDR3nt: TGTGCCAGCAGACCCCTAGCGGGGGGACAAGAGACCCAGTACTTC; CDR3aa: CASRPLAGGQETQYF
j_gene: TRBJ1-6; d_gene: .; v_gene: TRBV4-3; abundance: .; CDR3nt: TGCGCCAGCAGCCAAGAAGGTCTAGGTTCACCCCTCCACTTT; CDR3aa: CASSQEGLGSPLHF
j_gene: TRBJ1-2; d_gene: TRBD1; v_gene: TRBV29-1; abundance: few; CDR3nt: TGCAGCGTTAACGGACAGGGGGCTGCTCCCAGCGGCTACACCTTC; CDR3aa: CSVNGQGAAPSGYTF
j_gene: TRBJ2-5; d_gene: .; v_gene: TRBV5-4; abundance: once; CDR3nt: TGTGCCAGCAGCCTCCGACAGGCAGAGACCCAGTACTTC; CDR3aa: CASSLRQAETQYF
j_gene: TRBJ1-3; d_gene: .; v_gene: TRBV29-1; abundance: few; CDR3nt: TGCAGCGTTGAAACTCGGGGAACTGGAAACACCATATATTTT; CDR3aa: CSVETRGTGNTIYF
j_gene: TRBJ2-7; d_gene: .; v_gene: TRBV30; abundance: .; CDR3nt: TGTGCCTGGGGAACTAGGAACGAGCAGTACTTC; CDR3aa: CAWGTRNEQYF
j_gene: TRBJ2-5; d_gene: .; v_gene: TRBV2; abundance: .; CDR3nt: TGTGCCAGCAGTGCCCAGGCTCAGGAGACCCAGTACTTC; CDR3aa: CASSAQAQETQYF
j_gene: TRBJ2-6; d_gene: TRBD2; v_gene: TRBV18; abundance: .; CDR3nt: TGTGCCAGCTCACCACTGATTAGCGGGAGCTCTGGGGCCAACGTCCTGACTTTC; CDR3aa: CASSPLISGSSGANVLTF
j_gene: TRBJ2-6; d_gene: .; v_gene: TRBV9; abundance: .; CDR3nt: TGTGCCAGCAGCAAACAGGGTACTGGGGCCAACGTCCTGACTTTC; CDR3aa: CASSKQGTGANVLTF
j_gene: TRBJ2-3; d_gene: .; v_gene: TRBV27; abundance: .; CDR3nt: TGTGCCAGCAGTTACTGGGGTGGCACAGATACGCAGTATTTT; CDR3aa: CASSYWGGTDTQYF
j_gene: TRBJ2-7; d_gene: .; v_gene: TRBV7-2; abundance: .; CDR3nt: TGTGCCAGCAGCCCAGTATGGGGTTACGAGCAGTACTTC; CDR3aa: CASSPVWGYEQYF
j_gene: TRBJ2-1; d_gene: .; v_gene: TRBV7-3; abundance: .; CDR3nt: TGTGCCAGCAGCTTAGGCCTTTCAACCAATGAGCAGTTCTTC; CDR3aa: CASSLGLSTNEQFF
j_gene: TRBJ2-7; d_gene: .; v_gene: TRBV7-2; abundance: few; CDR3nt: TGTGCCAGCAGCCCCTTTCGAGCCGACGAGCAGTACTTC; CDR3aa: CASSPFRADEQYF
j_gene: TRBJ1-2; d_gene: .; v_gene: TRBV10-3; abundance: .; CDR3nt: TGTGCCATTACCCCCTACAACTATGGCTACACCTTC; CDR3aa: CAITPYNYGYTF
j_gene: TRBJ2-5; d_gene: .; v_gene: TRBV9; abundance: .; CDR3nt: TGTGCCAGCAGCGCCCTCGGGGGTGTGGAAGAGCAGTACTTC; CDR3aa: CASSALGGVEEQYF
j_gene: TRBJ2-7; d_gene: TRBD2; v_gene: TRBV5-5; abundance: .; CDR3nt: TGTGCCAGCAGCTCGGGGACTACATTGTACGAGCAGTACTTC; CDR3aa: CASSSGTTLYEQYF
j_gene: TRBJ2-2; d_gene: .; v_gene: TRBV30; abundance: .; CDR3nt: TGTGCCTTCTACAGGGCCCGAACCGGGGAGCTGTTTTTT; CDR3aa: CAFYRARTGELFF
j_gene: TRBJ2-3; d_gene: .; v_gene: TRBV5-1; abundance: .; CDR3nt: TGCGCCAGCAGCTTAAACAGGAGGGGGGAAAGCACAGATACGCAGTATTTT; CDR3aa: CASSLNRRGESTDTQYF
j_gene: TRBJ2-1; d_gene: .; v_gene: TRBV7-9; abundance: .; CDR3nt: TGTGCCAGCAGTCCCCTCAGAGAGCAGTTCTTC; CDR3aa: CASSPLREQFF
j_gene: TRBJ2-4; d_gene: .; v_gene: TRBV27; abundance: .; CDR3nt: TGTGCCAGCAGTTTAGACATCTTGGGGAACATTCAGTACTTC; CDR3aa: CASSLDILGNIQYF
j_gene: TRBJ2-3; d_gene: TRBD2; v_gene: TRBV5-4; abundance: once; CDR3nt: TGTGCCAGCAGCACCGGGACTAGCAGCCCCCTCACAGATACGCAGTATTTT; CDR3aa: CASSTGTSSPLTDTQYF
j_gene: TRBJ1-5; d_gene: .; v_gene: TRBV5-1; abundance: .; CDR3nt: TGCGCCAGCAGCTTGACGGGGAGTCGCAATCAGCCCCAGCATTTT; CDR3aa: CASSLTGSRNQPQHF
j_gene: TRBJ1-2; d_gene: TRBD1; v_gene: TRBV7-2; abundance: .; CDR3nt: TGTGCCGGGACAGGGAAACGGTCTCGGGGCTACACCTTC; CDR3aa: CAGTGKRSRGYTF
j_gene: TRBJ1-1; d_gene: TRBD1; v_gene: TRBV4-1; abundance: .; CDR3nt: TGCGCCAGCAGCTTCCGGGACAGGGCCACTGAAGCTTTCTTT; CDR3aa: CASSFRDRATEAFF
j_gene: TRBJ2-1; d_gene: .; v_gene: TRBV5-6; abundance: few; CDR3nt: TGTGCCTGCAGCCGCTACAATGAGCAGTTCTTC; CDR3aa: CACSRYNEQFF
j_gene: TRBJ2-1; d_gene: TRBD2; v_gene: TRBV9; abundance: few; CDR3nt: TGTGCCAGCAGCGCGCTAGCGGACTCCTACAATGAGCAGTTCTTC; CDR3aa: CASSALADSYNEQFF
j_gene: TRBJ1-5; d_gene: .; v_gene: TRBV4-3; abundance: .; CDR3nt: TGCGCCAGCAGCCAAGATTTGGGGCCCCAGCATTTT; CDR3aa: CASSQDLGPQHF
j_gene: TRBJ1-5; d_gene: .; v_gene: TRBV4-1; abundance: .; CDR3nt: TGCGCCAGCAGCCAAGAGGGAGGGGCCGGCAATCAGCCCCAGCATTTT; CDR3aa: CASSQEGGAGNQPQHF
j_gene: TRBJ2-5; d_gene: TRBD2; v_gene: TRBV7-2; abundance: .; CDR3nt: TGTGCCAGCAGCCCCCAGCGGGGTGCGCAAGAGACCCAGTACTTC; CDR3aa: CASSPQRGAQETQYF
j_gene: TRBJ1-1; d_gene: .; v_gene: TRBV6-6; abundance: .; CDR3nt: TGTGCCAGCAGTAACAGGGACACTGAAGCTTTCTTT; CDR3aa: CASSNRDTEAFF
j_gene: TRBJ1-1; d_gene: .; v_gene: TRBV15; abundance: .; CDR3nt: TGTGCCACCAGCAGATCCCCCCGGGTGGAGGATGAAGCTTTCTTT; CDR3aa: CATSRSPRVEDEAFF
j_gene: TRBJ1-2; d_gene: .; v_gene: TRBV19; abundance: .; CDR3nt: TGTGCCAGTACCCCCCACAGCTATGGCTACACCTTC; CDR3aa: CASTPHSYGYTF
j_gene: TRBJ2-2; d_gene: .; v_gene: TRBV30; abundance: .; CDR3nt: TGTGCCTGGAGTCCTATCGAACCCCCCGGGGAGCTGTTTTTT; CDR3aa: CAWSPIEPPGELFF
j_gene: TRBJ2-7; d_gene: .; v_gene: TRBV5-1; abundance: .; CDR3nt: TGCGCCAGCAACCCAGCCGCCGGAGTCGGCTACGAGCAGTACTTC; CDR3aa: CASNPAAGVGYEQYF
j_gene: TRBJ1-2; d_gene: TRBD1; v_gene: TRBV6-5; abundance: .; CDR3nt: TGTGCCACCCTAAGGACGACAGGGGATAAGGATGGCTACACCTTC; CDR3aa: CATLRTTGDKDGYTF
j_gene: TRBJ2-3; d_gene: .; v_gene: TRBV11-2; abundance: .; CDR3nt: TGTGCCAGCAGCTTCGAGGGACCCCCGCGAGATACGCAGTATTTT; CDR3aa: CASSFEGPPRDTQYF